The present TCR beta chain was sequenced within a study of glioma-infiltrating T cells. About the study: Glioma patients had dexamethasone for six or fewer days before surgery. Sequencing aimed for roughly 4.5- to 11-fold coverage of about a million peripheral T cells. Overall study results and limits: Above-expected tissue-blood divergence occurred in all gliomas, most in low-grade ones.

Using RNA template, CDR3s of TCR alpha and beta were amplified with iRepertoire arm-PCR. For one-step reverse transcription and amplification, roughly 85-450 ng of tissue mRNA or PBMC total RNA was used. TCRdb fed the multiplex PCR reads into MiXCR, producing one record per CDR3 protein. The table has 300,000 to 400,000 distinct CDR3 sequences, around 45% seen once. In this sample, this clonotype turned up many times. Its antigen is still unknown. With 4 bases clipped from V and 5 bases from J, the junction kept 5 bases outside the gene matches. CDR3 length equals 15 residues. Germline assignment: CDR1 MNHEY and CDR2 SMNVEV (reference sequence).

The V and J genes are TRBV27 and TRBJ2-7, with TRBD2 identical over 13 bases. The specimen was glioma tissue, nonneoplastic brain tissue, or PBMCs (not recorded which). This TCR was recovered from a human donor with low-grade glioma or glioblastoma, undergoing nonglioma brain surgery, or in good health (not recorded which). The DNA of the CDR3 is TGTGCCAGCAGTTCCCTTGGACTAGCGGGAGACGAGCAGTACTTC. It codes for CASSSLGLAGDEQYF.